A selection of T cell receptor beta chains follows, all from one sample in a study of OX40 agonist ivuxolimab in advanced cancers. TCRdb keeps only in-frame clones here, not all; method: immunoSEQ multiplex PCR. The table includes roughly 91,000 clones, around 90% detected once. Specimen: CD4+ or CD8+ T cells sorted from blood, collected in a trial of the OX40 agonist ivuxolimab. The receptor set was obtained from an adult with an advanced solid tumor such as melanoma, head and neck, liver or kidney cancer. Each CDR3 is given with its conserved first and last residue. D genes are given only for firm matches.

v_call: TRBV7-2
j_call: TRBJ2-1
d_call: NA
cdr3_aa: CASSLVVGIRHNEQFF

v_call: TRBV6-5
j_call: TRBJ1-1
d_call: NA
cdr3_aa: CASTWGGRVAEAFF

v_call: TRBV10-3
j_call: TRBJ2-7
d_call: NA
cdr3_aa: CAIAQFLAGYEQYF

v_call: TRBV19
j_call: TRBJ2-4
d_call: NA
cdr3_aa: CASSIGSRGEAKNIQYF

v_call: TRBV7-6
j_call: TRBJ2-1
d_call: NA
cdr3_aa: CASSLGGGIEQFF

v_call: TRBV19
j_call: TRBJ2-1
d_call: NA
cdr3_aa: CASSSQGNEQFF

v_call: TRBV5-4
j_call: TRBJ2-5
d_call: NA
cdr3_aa: CASRSGVEETQYF

v_call: TRBV4-2
j_call: TRBJ1-4
d_call: TRBD1
cdr3_aa: CAITGTGNNEKLFF

v_call: TRBV18
j_call: TRBJ1-1
d_call: TRBD1
cdr3_aa: CASSPHGGQGIGDEAFF

v_call: TRBV5-1
j_call: TRBJ2-1
d_call: NA
cdr3_aa: CASSWAPGVGQYNEQFF

v_call: TRBV5-4
j_call: TRBJ2-7
d_call: TRBD1
cdr3_aa: CASSLRDRVNEQYF

v_call: TRBV10-3
j_call: TRBJ1-2
d_call: NA
cdr3_aa: CAISVTGGDGYTF

v_call: TRBV9
j_call: TRBJ1-2
d_call: TRBD1
cdr3_aa: CASSVTGAAYGYTF

v_call: TRBV28
j_call: TRBJ2-4
d_call: NA
cdr3_aa: CASSLAGFAAKNIQYF

v_call: TRBV10-3
j_call: TRBJ2-2
d_call: TRBD2
cdr3_aa: CAISESTGLASAGELFF

v_call: TRBV21-1
j_call: TRBJ2-4
d_call: NA
cdr3_aa: CASSAGDPGQDLKLAKNIQYF

v_call: TRBV19
j_call: TRBJ2-6
d_call: TRBD1
cdr3_aa: CASGTGISGANVLTF

v_call: TRBV2
j_call: TRBJ1-6
d_call: NA
cdr3_aa: CASSPLEAHSPLHF

v_call: TRBV7-9
j_call: TRBJ2-5
d_call: NA
cdr3_aa: CASSLVLGGQETQYF

v_call: TRBV9
j_call: TRBJ1-5
d_call: NA
cdr3_aa: CASSVDGGYSNQPQHF

v_call: TRBV30
j_call: TRBJ1-6
d_call: NA
cdr3_aa: CAWSAPRSPLHF

v_call: TRBV6-5
j_call: TRBJ2-7
d_call: TRBD2
cdr3_aa: CASKLAGGTYEQYF

v_call: TRBV7-2
j_call: TRBJ1-2
d_call: TRBD1
cdr3_aa: CASSKQSGTVSGYTF

v_call: TRBV30
j_call: TRBJ2-1
d_call: NA
cdr3_aa: CAWSSTGKTYNEQFF

v_call: TRBV6-5
j_call: TRBJ2-5
d_call: TRBD1
cdr3_aa: CASSYRGTGVETQYF

v_call: TRBV28
j_call: TRBJ1-1
d_call: TRBD1
cdr3_aa: CASRSGQGDRAFF

v_call: TRBV21-1
j_call: TRBJ2-1
d_call: NA
cdr3_aa: CASSKAGTGKCRDANNEQFF

v_call: TRBV7-9
j_call: TRBJ1-6
d_call: NA
cdr3_aa: CASSPPSGSPLHF

v_call: TRBV28
j_call: TRBJ2-2
d_call: TRBD2
cdr3_aa: CASSSAVGLAGGRELFF

v_call: TRBV7-2
j_call: TRBJ1-2
d_call: NA
cdr3_aa: CASRLSTPINYGYTF

v_call: TRBV11-1
j_call: TRBJ1-1
d_call: NA
cdr3_aa: CASSTRGAGLTEAFF

v_call: TRBV7-9
j_call: TRBJ1-2
d_call: NA
cdr3_aa: CASSPGHSKGYTF

v_call: TRBV4-1
j_call: TRBJ2-5
d_call: TRBD1
cdr3_aa: CASSREPGQQETQYF

v_call: TRBV7-9
j_call: TRBJ1-3
d_call: NA
cdr3_aa: CASSLMLGSGNTIYF

v_call: TRBV4-3
j_call: TRBJ2-7
d_call: NA
cdr3_aa: CASSQDQGSGYEQYF

v_call: TRBV6-5
j_call: TRBJ1-5
d_call: TRBD1
cdr3_aa: CASSSTGKSNQPQHF

v_call: TRBV4-1
j_call: TRBJ2-3
d_call: TRBD2
cdr3_aa: CASSPTVGTNTDTQYF

v_call: TRBV7-9
j_call: TRBJ1-6
d_call: NA
cdr3_aa: CASSLVGGGGNSPLHF

v_call: TRBV30
j_call: TRBJ1-6
d_call: NA
cdr3_aa: CAWSGISPLHF

v_call: TRBV4-3
j_call: TRBJ1-1
d_call: NA
cdr3_aa: CASSPSRGAEYTEAFF

v_call: TRBV7-2
j_call: TRBJ2-3
d_call: NA
cdr3_aa: CASSHYTDTQYF

v_call: TRBV15
j_call: TRBJ2-1
d_call: TRBD2
cdr3_aa: CATSRTGTSGGNEQFF

v_call: TRBV7-7
j_call: TRBJ2-3
d_call: TRBD1
cdr3_aa: CASSLGQSTDTQYF

v_call: TRBV5-4
j_call: TRBJ1-1
d_call: NA
cdr3_aa: CASSLGGVKNTEAFF

v_call: TRBV9
j_call: TRBJ2-6
d_call: NA
cdr3_aa: CASRSSGANVLTF

v_call: TRBV19
j_call: TRBJ2-3
d_call: NA
cdr3_aa: CASSLALTDTQYF

v_call: TRBV5-1
j_call: TRBJ2-2
d_call: TRBD1
cdr3_aa: CASSSSRGQGTGELFF

v_call: TRBV14
j_call: TRBJ1-1
d_call: NA
cdr3_aa: CASSQEPRGAEAFF

v_call: TRBV7-9
j_call: TRBJ2-2
d_call: NA
cdr3_aa: CASSFRPNTGELFF

v_call: TRBV1
j_call: TRBJ2-1
d_call: NA
cdr3_aa: CTSPRLEQFF